A single sample is the source of the 21 T cell receptor beta chains below, sequenced in a study of blood T cell repertoires in COVID-19. Some clones are missing from TCRdb's copy, which holds only in-frame ones; the method was immunoSEQ multiplex PCR. Of tens of thousands of clones detected, 90% appear once; the ten largest clones hold 7% to 10%. Source material: peripheral blood. These receptors all come from a man between 65 and 85 years old with active or convalescent COVID-19.

The V call is TRBV29-1, the J call TRBJ2-2, with 9 bases identical to TRBD2. This CDR3 is 16 amino acids long. Germline V lookup: CDR1 SQVTM, CDR2 ANQGSEA. V gave up 1 base and J gave up 7 bases; unmatched junction bases: 10. The CDR3, as DNA: TGCAGCGTTGAAGTTTTTAGCGGGAGACCCGGCGGGGAGCTGTTTTTT. Translating it yields CSVEVFSGRPGGELFF.

The chain carries TRBV10-1 and TRBJ2-5, with D possibly matching TRBD2 (5 bases). V was clipped by 2 bases and J by 0 bases, with 16 bases between them. The CDR3 totals 17 residues. CDR1 WNHNN and CDR2 SYGVQD come from the germline V gene (reference sequence). The CDR3 nucleotides read TGCGCCAGCAGTGAGCCAGCGGAAACTAAGGACCAAGAGACCCAGTACTTC. This encodes CASSEPAETKDQETQYF.

The chain joins TRBV15 to TRBJ1-6, with TRBD1 matching over 9 bases. This CDR3 is 18 amino acids long. J gave up 1 base and V 5 bases, and 9 bases lay outside the gene matches. Germline values: CDR1 LNHNV, CDR2 YYDKDF (reference sequence). DNA of the CDR3: TGTGCCACCAGCCCTACAGGGGGCGCATCGTCCTATAATTCACCCCTCCACTTT. Amino acid sequence: CATSPTGGASSYNSPLHF.

The V and J genes are TRBV25-1 and TRBJ1-1, with TRBD1 matching 7 bases. CDR3 length: 15 amino acids. The ends lost 2 bases at V and 4 bases at J; junction bases unmatched: 7. From germline, CDR1 is MGHDK and CDR2 SYGVNS. The CDR3: CASSETRGWGTEAFF. CDR3 nucleotides: TGTGCCAGCAGTGAAACCAGGGGGTGGGGCACTGAAGCTTTCTTT.

This chain links TRBV19 with TRBJ1-4, with TRBD1 matching over 8 bases. V was clipped by 6 bases and J by 7 bases; unmatched bases: 10. The CDR3 runs 15 residues. Germline V gene data show CDR1 as LNHDA and CDR2 as SQIVND (reference sequence). The CDR3 sequence is CASRLNRGSSEKLFF. In nucleotides, the CDR3 is TGTGCCAGTAGACTAAACAGGGGGTCGAGTGAAAAACTGTTTTTT.

This chain connects TRBV5-8 to TRBJ2-3; 7 positions match TRBD1. This CDR3 has 15 residues. Germline values: CDR1 SGHTS, CDR2 YDEGEE. After removal of 2 bases from V and 3 bases from J, the junction contained 6 bases not matched to a gene. The CDR3 DNA reads as TGTGCCAGCAGCTTTACAGGGGCCGAGACAGATACGCAGTATTTT. Translation gives CASSFTGAETDTQYF. Using reference TRBV5-8 and TRBJ2-3 for the parts outside the CDR3, the full variable domain is EAGVTQSPTHLIKTRGQQATLRCSPISGHTSVYWYQQALGLGLQFLLWYDEGEERNRGNFPPRFSGRQFPNYSSELNVNALELEDSALYLCASSFTGAETDTQYFGPGTRLTVL.

The CDR3 nucleotides read TGCGCCAGCGGGGAGCGCAATGCTCAAGAGACCCAGTACTTC. Translation: CASGERNAQETQYF. The chain is built from TRBV5-1 and TRBJ2-5, with D possibly matching TRBD2 (5 bases). This CDR3 contains 14 residues. With 7 bases removed from V and 2 bases from J, the gap between germline ends came to 15 bases. Germline CDR1 SGHRS, CDR2 YFSETQ.

This clone appeared a few times. This chain links TRBV23-1 with TRBJ2-7; TRBD1 might be the D (5 bases). TRBV23-1 is known as an ORF, though its function is uncertain. Trimming removed 0 bases from V and 5 bases from J, with 11 bases in between. This CDR3 region has 14 residues. CDR3 in amino acids: CASSQSLSGHEQYV. The CDR3 DNA follows: TGCGCCAGCAGTCAATCGTTATCAGGGCACGAGCAGTACGTC.

V and J are TRBV4-1 and TRBJ1-1, with D tentatively TRBD1 (6 bases). The CDR3 sequence is 14 residues long. V was cut by 0 bases and J by 4 bases, with 9 bases left in between. CDR1 MGHRA and CDR2 YSYEKL come from the germline V gene. The DNA of the CDR3 is TGCGCCAGCAGCCAAGATCCAGGGGTCACTGAAGCTTTCTTT. This codes for CASSQDPGVTEAFF.

This chain uses TRBV19 with TRBJ1-2; 9 bases agree with TRBD1. The CDR3 has 16 residues. Germline V gives CDR1 LNHDA, CDR2 SQIVND (reference sequence). V trimming: 4 bases; J trimming: 8 bases; junction bases outside the gene matches: 14. The CDR3 spells CASSTRRTGDRWGYTF. CDR3 nucleotides: TGTGCCAGTAGTACCCGCCGGACAGGGGATCGATGGGGCTACACCTTC.

This chain connects TRBV7-8 to TRBJ1-2; D is undetermined. The germline V and J ends were trimmed by 0 bases and 5 bases, with 7 bases remaining between them. In germline, CDR1 is SGHVS, CDR2 FQNEAQ. The CDR3 has 13 residues. This chain's CDR3 is CASSLAEVYGYTF. The CDR3 nucleotides read TGTGCCAGCAGCTTAGCCGAGGTTTATGGCTACACCTTC.

V is TRBV4-2 and J is TRBJ2-1; possibly TRBD2 for D (6 bases). CDR1 and CDR2 (germline): LGHNA, YNFKEQ. Trimming took off 0 bases at V and 10 bases at J, with 10 bases between the two ends. There are 13 residues in the CDR3. CDR3 loop: CASSQDWREEQFF. DNA for the CDR3: TGTGCCAGCAGCCAAGATTGGAGGGAAGAGCAGTTCTTC.

This rearrangement joins TRBV4-1 to TRBJ2-7, with 11 bases fitting TRBD1. V lost 4 bases and J lost 2; bases outside the gene matches: 4. Germline CDR1 MGHRA, CDR2 YSYEKL. This CDR3 contains 15 residues. CDR3 sequence: CASSPGQGATYEQYF. Here the CDR3 DNA reads TGCGCCAGCAGCCCAGGACAGGGGGCGACCTACGAGCAGTACTTC.

This clone was seen just once. The chain is built from TRBV6-5 and TRBJ1-3; no reliable D call. The V gene lost 0 bases and the J gene lost 0 bases, with 9 bases spanning the gap. This CDR3 comprises 16 residues. Germline lookup yields CDR1 MNHEY and CDR2 SVGAGI. CDR3 bases: TGTGCCAGCAGTTACTCCCCCGGTTTCTCTGGAAACACCATATATTTT. Residues: CASSYSPGFSGNTIYF.

This sequence joins TRBV27 and TRBJ1-1, with D hard to call. Germline lookup yields CDR1 MNHEY and CDR2 SMNVEV (reference sequence). Trimming took off 4 bases at V and 4 bases at J, with 16 bases between the two ends. The CDR3 has 15 residues. DNA of the CDR3: TGTGCCAGCAGTTCCGGCTCCGGAGGAAGCACTGAAGCTTTCTTT. Encoded protein: CASSSGSGGSTEAFF.

As DNA, the CDR3 is TGCGCCAGCAGCCTCGGACAGGGGTACACTGAAGCTTTCTTT. This codes for CASSLGQGYTEAFF. V gene TRBV5-1 combines with J gene TRBJ1-1; 9 bases line up with TRBD1. CDR1 SGHRS and CDR2 YFSETQ come from the germline V gene. There are 14 residues in the CDR3. Unmatched junction bases numbered 4, after V lost 4 bases and J lost 3 bases.

V gene TRBV10-2 combines with J gene TRBJ2-2; TRBD2 matches 7 bases. CDR1 is WSHSY and CDR2 is SAAADI in the germline V gene. This CDR3 is 15 amino acids long. J was trimmed by 0 bases and V by 6 bases; bases with no gene match: 4. As DNA, the CDR3 is TGCGCCAGCAGACAAAGCGGGACGAACACCGGGGAGCTGTTTTTT. Amino acid sequence: CASRQSGTNTGELFF.

This clone was detected only once. This chain connects TRBV5-6 to TRBJ1-1; no clear D gene. CDR1 and CDR2 from the germline V gene are SGHDT and YYEEEE. The CDR3 runs to 15 residues. Trimming shortened V by 4 bases and J by 1 base, and 14 bases separated the two germline ends. This CDR3 reads CASSVGRGWNTEAFF. The CDR3 DNA is TGTGCCAGCAGCGTCGGCAGAGGGTGGAACACTGAAGCTTTCTTT.

The gene calls are TRBV19 and TRBJ1-1, with D possibly TRBD1 on 5 matching bases. Trimming stripped 1 base from V and 5 bases from J, with 11 bases between. Germline CDR1 LNHDA, CDR2 SQIVND (reference sequence). This CDR3 comprises 14 residues. CDR3 sequence reads: CASSIALGGTEAFF. The CDR3 nucleotides read TGTGCCAGTAGTATAGCGCTTGGGGGGACTGAAGCTTTCTTT.

The chain links TRBV15 to TRBJ1-4; D ambiguous. V shed 0 bases and J shed 10 bases, with 6 bases lying between them. CDR1 is LNHNV, CDR2 YYDKDF, per germline (reference sequence). The CDR3 runs 12 residues. CDR3 residues: CATSRETGKLFF. The CDR3 nucleotides are TGTGCCACCAGCAGAGAAACGGGAAAACTGTTTTTT.

The chain couples TRBV18 to TRBJ1-1; tentative D call: TRBD1 (5 bases). The CDR3 has 16 residues. CDR1 is KGHSH and CDR2 is LQKENI in the germline V gene. V was shortened by 2 bases and J by 5 bases, with 18 bases between the two germline ends. CDR3 region: CASSPKGFQGGTEAFF. The CDR3 DNA reads as TGTGCCAGCTCACCAAAGGGGTTCCAGGGAGGGACTGAAGCTTTCTTT.